The 19 T cell receptor beta chains in this list originate from one sample, sequenced in a study of blood T cell repertoires in COVID-19. The protocol was immunoSEQ multiplex PCR, while the TCRdb copy is restricted to in-frame clones and leaves out a portion. Here the sample spans 65,000 to 80,000 clones, over 80% being singletons. Material: peripheral blood. The receptors were gathered from a man in his fifties with active COVID-19.

The genes are TRBV6-6 and TRBJ1-5; D is undetermined. The germline V gene encodes CDR1 MNHNY and CDR2 SVGAGI (reference sequence). V lost 8 bases to trimming and J lost 0 bases, with 11 bases between them. CDR3 length: 14 residues. The chain's CDR3 is CASGGTNSNQPQHF. The CDR3 DNA follows: TGTGCCAGCGGCGGCACTAATAGCAATCAGCCCCAGCATTTT.

The count of this clone is one. The gene calls are TRBV11-1 and TRBJ1-4; D call uncertain. The CDR3 is 15 amino acids. In germline, CDR1 is SGHAT, CDR2 FQDESV (reference sequence). V was trimmed by 3 bases and J by 0 bases, leaving 8 bases between them. This CDR3 reads CASSLRVATNEKLFF. The CDR3 nucleotides read TGTGCCAGCAGCTTGAGGGTCGCAACTAATGAAAAACTGTTTTTT.

The gene calls are TRBV7-9 and TRBJ2-2; 10 bases fit TRBD1. V lost 6 bases to trimming and J lost 0 bases; unmatched junction nucleotides: 7. In germline, CDR1 is SEHNR, CDR2 FQNEAQ (reference sequence). The CDR3 spans 17 residues. This CDR3 reads CASRGTGEMSNTGELFF. The DNA of the CDR3 is TGTGCCAGCAGGGGGACAGGGGAGATGTCGAACACCGGGGAGCTGTTTTTT.

The rearrangement uses TRBV19 and TRBJ1-2; a possible D gene is TRBD1 (5 bases). The V end was cut by 4 bases, the J end by 6 bases, with 9 bases between. CDR1 and CDR2 from the germline V gene are LNHDA and SQIVND (reference sequence). The CDR3 contains 12 residues. Here the CDR3 DNA reads TGTGCCAGTAGTACGTCAGGGCATGGCTACACCTTC. Translating gives CASSTSGHGYTF.

The chain links TRBV7-2 to TRBJ2-5, with TRBD1 as a possible D gene (6 bases). Between the trimmed V and J ends, which lost 5 bases and 5 bases, there was a span of 9 bases. The germline V gene encodes CDR1 SGHTA and CDR2 FQGNSA. The CDR3 consists of 12 residues. The CDR3 nucleotides read TGTGCCAGCAGCCCTCAGGGGGAGACCCAGTACTTC. It specifies CASSPQGETQYF.

The genes are TRBV5-1 and TRBJ1-2, with D possibly TRBD1 on 6 matching bases. The V gene's germline CDR1 is SGHRS and CDR2 YFSETQ. The CDR3 is made up of 17 amino acids. Between the trimmed V and J ends, which lost 0 bases and 5 bases, there was a span of 20 bases. CDR3 amino acids: CASSLDFGTRRPYGYTF. The CDR3 region has the DNA TGCGCCAGCAGCTTGGATTTCGGGACACGGCGGCCTTATGGCTACACCTTC.

CDR3 sequence: CASQGAAGNTIYF. The CDR3 nucleotides read TGTGCCTCACAGGGGGCCGCTGGAAACACCATATATTTT. V and J are TRBV30 and TRBJ1-3; 9 bases match TRBD1. Germline CDR1 GTSNPN, CDR2 SVGIG (reference sequence). This CDR3 spans 13 amino acids. V lost 7 bases to trimming and J lost 2 bases; unmatched junction nucleotides: 3.

This chain connects TRBV1 to TRBJ2-7; the table assigns TRBD1, which was not confirmed against the DNA. TRBV1 is annotated as a pseudogene. The CDR3 loop spans 16 amino acids. CDR3 in amino acids: CTSSQDRDRSGYEQYF. Written as DNA, the CDR3 is TGCACCAGCAGCCAAGACCGGGACAGGAGCGGCTACGAGCAGTACTTC.

The V and J genes are TRBV6-2 or TRBV6-3 and TRBJ2-1, with 7 bases identical to TRBD2. The CDR3 runs 19 residues. Germline CDR1 is MNHEY and CDR2 is SVGEGT. With 0 bases clipped from V and 5 bases from J, the junction kept 16 bases outside the gene matches. For the CDR3, the DNA is TGTGCCAGCAGTTACTCGAGGAAGGACCGTCTAGCGGCGAACAATGAGCAGTTCTTC. It translates to CASSYSRKDRLAANNEQFF.

V gene TRBV6-5 combines with J gene TRBJ2-5; D perhaps matches TRBD2 (5 bases). V dropped 2 bases and J dropped 5 bases, with 9 bases sitting between them. CDR1 is MNHEY, CDR2 SVGAGI, per germline. There are 13 residues in the CDR3. The CDR3 spells CASSYPGSETQYF. The CDR3 nucleotides are TGTGCCAGCAGTTACCCGGGATCCGAGACCCAGTACTTC.

J is TRBJ1-2 and V is TRBV25-1, with a possible D match to TRBD1 (6 bases). Per germline, CDR1 MGHDK and CDR2 SYGVNS. The ends were cut back, 3 bases at V and 7 bases at J, with 12 bases in the middle. The CDR3 runs to 13 residues. This CDR3 reads CASSETGKFGYTF. For the CDR3, the DNA is TGTGCCAGCAGTGAGACAGGCAAATTTGGCTACACCTTC.

This clone was observed a single time. The V and J genes are TRBV4-3 and TRBJ2-3; D not certain. The CDR3 is 14 residues long. CDR1 LGHNA and CDR2 YSLEER come from the germline V gene. V was cut by 0 bases and J by 6 bases, with 10 bases left in between. The CDR3 sequence: CASSQEGNWDTQYF. CDR3 nucleotide sequence: TGCGCCAGCAGCCAAGAGGGCAACTGGGATACGCAGTATTTT.

A few counts support this clone. The chain joins TRBV30 to TRBJ1-5; 7 bases line up with TRBD1. The CDR3 is 16 residues long. With 3 bases clipped from V and 0 bases from J, the junction kept 8 bases outside the gene matches. Germline V gene sequence: CDR1 GTSNPN, CDR2 SVGIG (reference sequence). DNA for the CDR3: TGTGCCTGGAGCCATCGCAGGGGGGTTAGCAATCAGCCCCAGCATTTT. Residues: CAWSHRRGVSNQPQHF.

V gene TRBV3-1 (or the pseudogene TRBV3-2) combines with J gene TRBJ2-3; D may be TRBD1 (5 bases). Germline V gives CDR1 LGHDT, CDR2 YNNKEL (reference sequence). This CDR3 is 14 amino acids long. The V gene lost 4 bases and the J gene lost 3 bases, with 11 bases spanning the gap. The CDR3 sequence: CASSLRYRTDTQYF. The CDR3 nucleotides are TGTGCCAGCAGCCTTAGGTACAGGACAGATACGCAGTATTTT.

The chain couples TRBV28 to TRBJ2-7; 11 bases agree with TRBD1. The ends lost 2 bases at V and 3 bases at J; junction bases unmatched: 3. The CDR3 runs 15 residues. CDR1 and CDR2 (germline): MDHEN, SYDVKM. For the CDR3, the DNA is TGTGCCAGCAGTTTAGCGGGGACAGGGGGCTACGAGCAGTACTTC. Encoded protein: CASSLAGTGGYEQYF.

The V gene is TRBV5-1, the J gene TRBJ1-4, with TRBD1 matching 10 bases. From germline, CDR1 is SGHRS and CDR2 YFSETQ. V was pared by 0 bases and J by 8 bases, with 4 bases of the junction left unmatched. The CDR3 is 15 amino acids. As DNA, the CDR3 is TGCGCCAGCAGCTTGGTTGGGACAGGGGACGAAAAACTGTTTTTT. Translation: CASSLVGTGDEKLFF.

The chain employs TRBV21-1 and TRBJ2-5; the D segment call TRBD2 is taken from the table without a DNA check. TRBV21-1 is a pseudogene segment. CDR3 length: 17 amino acids. The CDR3 protein is CASSNPGRRRSDRAQYF. In nucleotides, the CDR3 is TGTGCCAGCAGCAATCCGGGCAGAAGGAGGTCCGATCGGGCCCAGTACTTC.

The CDR3 protein is CASSQGIDRREQYF. Here the CDR3 DNA reads TGCGCCAGCAGCCAAGGGATCGACCGGAGGGAGCAGTACTTC. The chain couples TRBV4-3 to TRBJ2-7; D may be TRBD2 (5 bases). Germline V gene data show CDR1 as LGHNA and CDR2 as YSLEER. This CDR3 comprises 14 residues. The ends were cut back, 1 base at V and 7 bases at J, with 14 bases in the middle.

The gene calls are TRBV20-1 and TRBJ1-2; the match to TRBD1 covers 8 bases. The length of the CDR3 is 12 residues. Germline V gene data show CDR1 as DFQATT and CDR2 as SNEGSKA (reference sequence). J gave up 8 bases and V 4 bases, and 6 bases lay outside the gene matches. The CDR3 region is CSATDRGQGYTF. The CDR3 nucleotides are TGCAGTGCTACTGACAGGGGCCAAGGCTACACCTTC.